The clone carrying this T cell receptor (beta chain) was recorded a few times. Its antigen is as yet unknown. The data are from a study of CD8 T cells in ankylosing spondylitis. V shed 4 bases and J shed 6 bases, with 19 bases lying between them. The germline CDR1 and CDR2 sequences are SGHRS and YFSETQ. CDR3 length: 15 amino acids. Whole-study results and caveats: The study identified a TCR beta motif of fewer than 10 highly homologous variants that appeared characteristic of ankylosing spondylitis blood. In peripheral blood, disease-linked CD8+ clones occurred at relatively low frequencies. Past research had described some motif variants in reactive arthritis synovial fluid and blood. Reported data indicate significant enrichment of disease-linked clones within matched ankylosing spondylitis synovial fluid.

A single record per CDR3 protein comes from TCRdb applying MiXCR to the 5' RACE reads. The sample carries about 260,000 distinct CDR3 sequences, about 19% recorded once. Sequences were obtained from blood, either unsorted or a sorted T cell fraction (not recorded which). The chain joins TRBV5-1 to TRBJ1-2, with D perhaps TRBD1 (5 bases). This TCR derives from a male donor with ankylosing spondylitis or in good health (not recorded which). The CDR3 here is CASSPYTGLSHGYTF. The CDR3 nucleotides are TGCGCCAGCAGCCCATACACGGGACTGTCCCATGGCTACACCTTC.